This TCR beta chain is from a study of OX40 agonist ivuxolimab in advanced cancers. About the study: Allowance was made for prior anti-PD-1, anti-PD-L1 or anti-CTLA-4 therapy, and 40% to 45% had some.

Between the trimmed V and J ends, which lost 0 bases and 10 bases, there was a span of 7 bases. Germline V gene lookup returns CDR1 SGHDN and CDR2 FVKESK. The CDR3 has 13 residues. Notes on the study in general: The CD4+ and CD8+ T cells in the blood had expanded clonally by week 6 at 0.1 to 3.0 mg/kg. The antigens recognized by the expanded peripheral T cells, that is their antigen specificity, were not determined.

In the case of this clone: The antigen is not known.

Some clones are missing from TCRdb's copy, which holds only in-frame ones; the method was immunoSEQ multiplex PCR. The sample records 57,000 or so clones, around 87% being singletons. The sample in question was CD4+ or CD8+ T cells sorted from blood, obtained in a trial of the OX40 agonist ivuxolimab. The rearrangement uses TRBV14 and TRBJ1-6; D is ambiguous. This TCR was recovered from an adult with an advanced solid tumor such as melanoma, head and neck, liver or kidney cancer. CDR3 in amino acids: CASSQDLVSPLHF. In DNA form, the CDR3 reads TGTGCCAGCAGCCAAGATCTTGTATCACCCCTCCACTTT. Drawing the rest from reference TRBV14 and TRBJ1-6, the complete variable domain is EAGVTQFPSHSVIEKGQTVTLRCDPISGHDNLYWYRRVMGKEIKFLLHFVKESKQDESGMPNNRFLAERTGGTYSTLKVQPAELEDSGVYFCASSQDLVSPLHFGNGTRLTVT.